Below, one T cell receptor beta chain is given with its context. The CDR3 consists of 15 residues. V lost 6 bases, J lost 5 bases, and 11 bases stayed unmatched. Amplification of TCR alpha and beta CDR3 regions from RNA used iRepertoire nested multiplex PCR. TCRdb reprocessed the multiplex PCR reads with MiXCR, giving one entry per CDR3 protein. This table holds around 170,000 distinct CDR3 sequences, under 55% found once. The data originate from a study of glioma-infiltrating T cells. This chain connects TRBV12-3 or TRBV12-4 to TRBJ2-5, with 8 bases lining up with TRBD1. Sequenced sample: glioma tissue, nonneoplastic brain tissue, or PBMCs (not recorded which). This TCR came from a human donor with low-grade glioma or glioblastoma, undergoing nonglioma brain surgery, or in good health (not recorded which). The CDR3 loop reads CASRSTGGSSETQYF. CDR3 in DNA: TGTGCCAGCAGGTCCACAGGGGGAAGTTCGGAGACCCAGTACTTC.